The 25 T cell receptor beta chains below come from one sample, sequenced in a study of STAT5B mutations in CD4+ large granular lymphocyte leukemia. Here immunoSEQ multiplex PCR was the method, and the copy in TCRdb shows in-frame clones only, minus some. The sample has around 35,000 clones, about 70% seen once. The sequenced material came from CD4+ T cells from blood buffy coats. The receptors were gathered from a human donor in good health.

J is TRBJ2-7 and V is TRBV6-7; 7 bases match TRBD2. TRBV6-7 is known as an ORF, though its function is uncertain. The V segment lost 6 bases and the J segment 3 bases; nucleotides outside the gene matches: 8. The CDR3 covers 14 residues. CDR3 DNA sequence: TGTGCCAGCAGCTCAACTTGGGGGGGCTACGAGCAGTACTTC. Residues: CASSSTWGGYEQYF.

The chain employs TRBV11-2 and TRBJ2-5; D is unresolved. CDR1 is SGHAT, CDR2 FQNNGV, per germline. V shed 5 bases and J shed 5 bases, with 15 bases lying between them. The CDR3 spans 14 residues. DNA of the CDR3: TGTGCCAGCAGCCCCTCCCACGCCGTGGAGACCCAGTACTTC. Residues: CASSPSHAVETQYF.

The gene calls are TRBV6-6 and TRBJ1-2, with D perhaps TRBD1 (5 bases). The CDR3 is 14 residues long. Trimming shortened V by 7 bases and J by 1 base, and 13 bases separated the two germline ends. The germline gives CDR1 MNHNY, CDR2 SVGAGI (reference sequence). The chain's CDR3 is CASTFGTHNYGYTF. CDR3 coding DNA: TGTGCCAGCACCTTCGGGACGCATAACTATGGCTACACCTTC.

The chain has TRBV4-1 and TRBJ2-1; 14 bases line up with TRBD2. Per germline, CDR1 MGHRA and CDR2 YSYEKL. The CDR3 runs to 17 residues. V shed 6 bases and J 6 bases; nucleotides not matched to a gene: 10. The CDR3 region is CASRRRTSGGPANEQFF. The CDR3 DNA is TGCGCCAGCAGGAGAAGGACTAGCGGGGGGCCCGCCAATGAGCAGTTCTTC.

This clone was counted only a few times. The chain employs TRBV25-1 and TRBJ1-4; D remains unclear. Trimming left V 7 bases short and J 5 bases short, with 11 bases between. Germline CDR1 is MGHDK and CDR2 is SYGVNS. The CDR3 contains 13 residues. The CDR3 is CASKGQFNEKLFF. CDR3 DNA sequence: TGTGCCAGCAAAGGGCAGTTCAATGAAAAACTGTTTTTT.

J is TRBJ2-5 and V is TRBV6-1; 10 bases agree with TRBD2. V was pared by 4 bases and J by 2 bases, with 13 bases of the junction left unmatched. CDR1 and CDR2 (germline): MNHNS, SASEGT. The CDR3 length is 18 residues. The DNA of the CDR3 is TGTGCCAGCAGTGTACTCGGGCTAGCGGGGGCCCAACAAGAGACCCAGTACTTC. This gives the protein CASSVLGLAGAQQETQYF.

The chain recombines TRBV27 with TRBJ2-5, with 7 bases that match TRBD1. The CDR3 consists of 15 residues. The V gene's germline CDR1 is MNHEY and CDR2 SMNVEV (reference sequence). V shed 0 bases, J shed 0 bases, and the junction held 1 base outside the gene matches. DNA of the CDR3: TGTGCCAGCAGTTTATCGGGACAGAACCAAGAGACCCAGTACTTC. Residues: CASSLSGQNQETQYF.

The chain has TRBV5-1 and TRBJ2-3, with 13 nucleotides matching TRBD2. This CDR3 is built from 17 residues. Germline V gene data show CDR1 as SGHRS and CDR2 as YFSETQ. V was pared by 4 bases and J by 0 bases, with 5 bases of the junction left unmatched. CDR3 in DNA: TGCGCCAGCAGCACCGGGACTAGCGGGGCCAGCACAGATACGCAGTATTTT. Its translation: CASSTGTSGASTDTQYF.

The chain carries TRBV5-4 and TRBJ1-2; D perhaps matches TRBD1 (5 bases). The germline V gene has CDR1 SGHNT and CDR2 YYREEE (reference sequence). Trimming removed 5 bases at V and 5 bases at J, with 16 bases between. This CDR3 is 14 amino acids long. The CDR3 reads CASSLSRGAYGYTF. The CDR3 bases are TGTGCCAGCAGTTTATCCCGCGGGGCATATGGCTACACCTTC.

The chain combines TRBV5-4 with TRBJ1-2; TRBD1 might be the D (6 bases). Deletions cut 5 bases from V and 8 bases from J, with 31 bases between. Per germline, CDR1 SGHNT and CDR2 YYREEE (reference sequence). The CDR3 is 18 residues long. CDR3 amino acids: CASRSRTAFGRGDRGYTF. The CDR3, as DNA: TGTGCCAGCAGATCCCGGACAGCCTTTGGTCGGGGGGATAGGGGCTACACCTTC.

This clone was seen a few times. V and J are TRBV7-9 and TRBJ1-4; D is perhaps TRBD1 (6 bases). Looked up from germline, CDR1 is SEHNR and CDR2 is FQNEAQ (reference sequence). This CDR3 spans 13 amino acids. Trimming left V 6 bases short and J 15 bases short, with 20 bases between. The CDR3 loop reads CASSPVQGHAVFF. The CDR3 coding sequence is TGTGCCAGCAGTCCTGTTCAGGGACATGCGGTGTTTTTT.

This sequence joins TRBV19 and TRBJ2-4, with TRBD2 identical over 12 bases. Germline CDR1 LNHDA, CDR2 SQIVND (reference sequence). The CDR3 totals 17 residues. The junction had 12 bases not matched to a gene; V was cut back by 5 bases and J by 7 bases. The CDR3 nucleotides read TGTGCCAGTAGTCAGTTGTCTAGCGGGGGGGCCAGGAACATTCAGTACTTC. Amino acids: CASSQLSSGGARNIQYF.

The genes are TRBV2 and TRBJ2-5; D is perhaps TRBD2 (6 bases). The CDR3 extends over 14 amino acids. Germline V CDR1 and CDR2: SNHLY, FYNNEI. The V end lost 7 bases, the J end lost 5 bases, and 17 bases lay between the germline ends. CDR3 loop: CASKVRESGETQYF. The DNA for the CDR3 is TGTGCCAGCAAGGTTCGGGAGAGTGGGGAGACCCAGTACTTC.

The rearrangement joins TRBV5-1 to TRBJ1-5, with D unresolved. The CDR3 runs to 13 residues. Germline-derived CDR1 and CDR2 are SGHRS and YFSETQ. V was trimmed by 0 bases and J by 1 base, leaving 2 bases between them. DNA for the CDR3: TGCGCCAGCAGCTTGGAGAGCAATCAGCCCCAGCATTTT. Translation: CASSLESNQPQHF.

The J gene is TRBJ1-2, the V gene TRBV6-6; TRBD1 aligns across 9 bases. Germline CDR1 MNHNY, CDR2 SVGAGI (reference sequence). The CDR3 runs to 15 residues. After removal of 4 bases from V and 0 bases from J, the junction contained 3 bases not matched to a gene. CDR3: CASSSGQGPNYGYTF. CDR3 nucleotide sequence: TGTGCCAGCAGTTCAGGACAGGGGCCTAACTATGGCTACACCTTC.

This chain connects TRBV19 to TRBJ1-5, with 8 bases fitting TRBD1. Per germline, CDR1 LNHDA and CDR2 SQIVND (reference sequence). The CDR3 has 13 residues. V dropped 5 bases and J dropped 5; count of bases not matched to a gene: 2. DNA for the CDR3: TGTGCCAGTAGTGGCAGGGGGCATCAGCCCCAGCATTTT. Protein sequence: CASSGRGHQPQHF.

CDR3 sequence reads: CASSPGLRMTKTQYF. The DNA of the CDR3 is TGTGCCAGCAGCCCGGGACTACGGATGACAAAGACCCAGTACTTC. The chain joins TRBV7-2 to TRBJ2-5, with 7 bases aligning to TRBD2. The V segment lost 5 bases and the J segment 6 bases; nucleotides outside the gene matches: 12. This CDR3 contains 15 residues. Germline CDR1 SGHTA, CDR2 FQGNSA. Full variable domain (rest looked up from reference TRBV7-2 and TRBJ2-5): GAGVSQSPSNKVTEKGKDVELRCDPISGHTALYWYRQSLGQGLEFLIYFQGNSAPDKSGLPSDRFSAERTGGSVSTLTIQRTQQEDSAVYLCASSPGLRMTKTQYFGPGTRLLVL.

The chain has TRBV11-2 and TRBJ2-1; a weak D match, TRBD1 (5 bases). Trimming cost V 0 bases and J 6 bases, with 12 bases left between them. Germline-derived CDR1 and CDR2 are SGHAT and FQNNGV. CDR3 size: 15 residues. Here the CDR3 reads CASSLDAAGLNEQFF. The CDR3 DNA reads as TGTGCCAGCAGCTTAGATGCGGCAGGGCTCAATGAGCAGTTCTTC. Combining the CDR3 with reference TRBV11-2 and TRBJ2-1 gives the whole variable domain EAGVAQSPRYKIIEKRQSVAFWCNPISGHATLYWYQQILGQGPKLLIQFQNNGVVDDSQLPKDRFSAERLKGVDSTLKIQPAKLEDSAVYLCASSLDAAGLNEQFFGPGTRLTVL.

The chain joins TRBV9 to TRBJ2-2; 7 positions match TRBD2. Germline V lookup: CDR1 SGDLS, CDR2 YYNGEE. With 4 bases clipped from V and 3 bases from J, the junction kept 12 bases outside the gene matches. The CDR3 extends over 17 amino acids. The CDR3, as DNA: TGTGCCAGCAGCTTCAAGTTGGGAGGGGTCGACACCGGGGAGCTGTTTTTT. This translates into CASSFKLGGVDTGELFF.

The CDR3 protein is CASSGQRNNQPQHF. The CDR3 nucleotides are TGTGCCAGCAGTGGACAGAGAAACAATCAGCCCCAGCATTTT. The gene calls are TRBV2 and TRBJ1-5, with D perhaps matching TRBD1 (5 bases). The CDR3 runs to 14 residues. Per germline, CDR1 SNHLY and CDR2 FYNNEI. Trimming pared 4 bases from V and 3 bases from J, leaving 10 bases between. Full variable domain (remainder filled in from reference TRBV2 and TRBJ1-5): EPEVTQTPSHQVTQMGQEVILRCVPISNHLYFYWYRQILGQKVEFLVSFYNNEISEKSEIFDDQFSVERPDGSNFTLKIRSTKLEDSAMYFCASSGQRNNQPQHFGDGTRLSIL.

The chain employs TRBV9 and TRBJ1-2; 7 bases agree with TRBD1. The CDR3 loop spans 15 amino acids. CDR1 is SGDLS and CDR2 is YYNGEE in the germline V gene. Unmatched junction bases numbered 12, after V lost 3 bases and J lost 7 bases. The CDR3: CASSGNRGAWVGYTF. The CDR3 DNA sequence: TGTGCCAGCAGCGGGAACAGGGGTGCCTGGGTTGGCTACACCTTC.

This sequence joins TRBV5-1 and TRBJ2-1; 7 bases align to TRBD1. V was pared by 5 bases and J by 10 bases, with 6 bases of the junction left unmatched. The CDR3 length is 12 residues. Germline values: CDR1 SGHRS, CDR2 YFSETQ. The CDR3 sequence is CASRTDREEQFF. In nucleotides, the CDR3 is TGCGCCAGCAGAACCGACAGGGAAGAGCAGTTCTTC.

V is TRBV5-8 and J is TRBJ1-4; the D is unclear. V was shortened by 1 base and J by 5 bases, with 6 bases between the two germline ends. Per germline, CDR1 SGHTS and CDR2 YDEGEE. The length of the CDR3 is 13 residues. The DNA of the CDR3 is TGTGCCAGCAGCTTGTATCCCAATGAAAAACTGTTTTTT. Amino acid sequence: CASSLYPNEKLFF.

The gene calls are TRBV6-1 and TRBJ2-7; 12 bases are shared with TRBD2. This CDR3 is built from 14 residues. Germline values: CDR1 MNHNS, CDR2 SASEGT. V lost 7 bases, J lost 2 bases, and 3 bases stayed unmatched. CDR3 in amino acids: CASKASGGAYEQYF. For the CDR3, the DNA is TGTGCCAGCAAGGCTAGCGGGGGGGCCTACGAGCAGTACTTC.

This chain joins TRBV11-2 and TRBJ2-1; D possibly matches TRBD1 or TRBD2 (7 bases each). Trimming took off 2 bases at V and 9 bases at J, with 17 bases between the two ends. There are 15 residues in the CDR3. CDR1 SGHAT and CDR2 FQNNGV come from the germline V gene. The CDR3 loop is CASSLRPRGGREQFF. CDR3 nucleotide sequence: TGTGCCAGCAGCTTAAGACCCAGGGGGGGACGTGAGCAGTTCTTC.